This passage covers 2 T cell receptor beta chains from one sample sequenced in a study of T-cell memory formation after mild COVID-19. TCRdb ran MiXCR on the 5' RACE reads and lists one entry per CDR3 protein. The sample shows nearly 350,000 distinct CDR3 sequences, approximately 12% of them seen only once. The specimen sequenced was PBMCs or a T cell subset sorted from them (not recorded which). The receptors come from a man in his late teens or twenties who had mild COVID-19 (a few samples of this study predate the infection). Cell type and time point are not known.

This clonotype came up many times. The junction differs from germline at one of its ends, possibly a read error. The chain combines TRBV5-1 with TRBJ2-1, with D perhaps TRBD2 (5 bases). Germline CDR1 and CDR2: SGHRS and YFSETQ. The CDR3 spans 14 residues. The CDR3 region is CASRPPDSDNEQFF. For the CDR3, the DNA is TGCGCCAGCAGGCCTCCGGACTCCGACAATGAGCAGTTCTTC.

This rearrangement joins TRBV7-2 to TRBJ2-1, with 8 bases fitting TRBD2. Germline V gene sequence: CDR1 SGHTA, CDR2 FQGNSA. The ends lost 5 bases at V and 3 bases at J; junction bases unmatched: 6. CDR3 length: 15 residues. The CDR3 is CASSPTGGYYNEQFF. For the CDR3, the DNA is TGTGCCAGCAGCCCTACGGGGGGGTACTACAATGAGCAGTTCTTC.